The source of this TCR beta chain is a study of blood T cell repertoires in COVID-19. Study information: Collection of acute and convalescent COVID-19 samples took place in the United States, Italy and Spain.

Germline CDR1 is SGDLS and CDR2 is YYNGEE. This CDR3 is built from 16 residues. V lost 4 bases, J lost 2 bases, and 19 bases lay in between. The Seattle site enrolled patients during active infection and followed them longitudinally. Original methodology: For nucleated cells, counts were estimated from reference gene primer amplification. Profiled with immunoSEQ multiplex PCR; TCRdb holds only in-frame clones, not every one. Clonal size and the V and J genes are those of that table, whereas D and trimming came from the DNA. Of 140,000 or so clones in the sample, about 85% are singletons; the top ten hold more than 2%.

The sequencing sample was made of peripheral blood. The V gene is TRBV9, the J gene TRBJ2-7; D may be TRBD2 (5 bases). This TCR was sampled from a human donor with COVID-19, enrolled during active disease. The donor label of this sample is uncertain. The DNA of the CDR3 is TGTGCCAGCAGCCCGAGGGTAGTTAACGACGCCTACGAGCAGTACTTC. This codes for CASSPRVVNDAYEQYF.